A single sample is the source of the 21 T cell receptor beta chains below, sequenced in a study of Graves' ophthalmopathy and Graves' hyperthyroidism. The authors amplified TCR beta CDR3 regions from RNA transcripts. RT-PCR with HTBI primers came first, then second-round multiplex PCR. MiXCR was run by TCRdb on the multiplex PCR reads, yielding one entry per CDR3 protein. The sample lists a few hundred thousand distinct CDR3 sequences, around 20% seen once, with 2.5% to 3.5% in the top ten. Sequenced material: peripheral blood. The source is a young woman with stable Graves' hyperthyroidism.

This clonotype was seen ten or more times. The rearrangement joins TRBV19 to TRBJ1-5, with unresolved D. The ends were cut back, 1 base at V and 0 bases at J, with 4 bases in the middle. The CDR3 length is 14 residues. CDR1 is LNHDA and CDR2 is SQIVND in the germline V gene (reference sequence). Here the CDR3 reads CASSIGTSNQPQHF. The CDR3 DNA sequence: TGTGCCAGTAGTATAGGTACTAGCAATCAGCCCCAGCATTTT.

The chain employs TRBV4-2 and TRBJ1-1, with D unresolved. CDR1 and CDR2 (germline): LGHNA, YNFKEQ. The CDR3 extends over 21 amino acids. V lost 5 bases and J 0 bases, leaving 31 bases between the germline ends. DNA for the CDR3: TGTGCCAGCAGCACCTTTATTCCCGGTTGGCCCTACCAGACTATGAACACTGAAGCTTTCTTT. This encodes CASSTFIPGWPYQTMNTEAFF.

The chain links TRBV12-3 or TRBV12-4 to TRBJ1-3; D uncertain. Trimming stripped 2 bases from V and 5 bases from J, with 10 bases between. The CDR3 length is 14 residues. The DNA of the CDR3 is TGTGCCAGCAGTTTAAGACTTCGGAGAAACACCATATATTTT. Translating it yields CASSLRLRRNTIYF.

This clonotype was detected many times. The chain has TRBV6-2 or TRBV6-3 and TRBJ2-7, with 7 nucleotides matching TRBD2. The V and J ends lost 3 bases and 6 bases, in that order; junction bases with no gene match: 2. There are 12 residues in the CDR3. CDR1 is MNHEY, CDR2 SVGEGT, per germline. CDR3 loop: CASSYWEGEQYF. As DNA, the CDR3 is TGTGCCAGCAGTTATTGGGAGGGCGAGCAGTACTTC.

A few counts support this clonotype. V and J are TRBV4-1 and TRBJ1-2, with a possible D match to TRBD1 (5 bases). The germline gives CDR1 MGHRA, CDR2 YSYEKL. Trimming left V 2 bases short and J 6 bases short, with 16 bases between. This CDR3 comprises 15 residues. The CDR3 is CASSQPNRGRDGYTF. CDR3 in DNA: TGCGCCAGCAGCCAACCAAACCGGGGGAGGGATGGCTACACCTTC.

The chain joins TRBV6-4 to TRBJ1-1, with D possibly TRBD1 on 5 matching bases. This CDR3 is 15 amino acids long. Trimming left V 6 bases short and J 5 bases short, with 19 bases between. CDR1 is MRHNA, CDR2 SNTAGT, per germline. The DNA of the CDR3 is TGTGCCAGCAGACCCCCCCGGGGGAGTGGGACTGAAGCTTTCTTT. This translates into CASRPPRGSGTEAFF.

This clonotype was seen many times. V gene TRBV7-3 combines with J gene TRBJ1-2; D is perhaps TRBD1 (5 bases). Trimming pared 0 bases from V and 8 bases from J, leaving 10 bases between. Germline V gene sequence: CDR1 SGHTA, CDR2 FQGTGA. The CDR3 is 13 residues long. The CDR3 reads CASSLTSQGGYTF. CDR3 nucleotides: TGTGCCAGCAGCTTAACATCGCAGGGAGGCTACACCTTC. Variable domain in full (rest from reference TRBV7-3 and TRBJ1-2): GAGVSQTPSNKVTEKGKYVELRCDPISGHTALYWYRQSLGQGPEFLIYFQGTGAADDSGLPNDRFFAVRPEGSVSTLKIQRTERGDSAVYLCASSLTSQGGYTFGSGTRLTVV.

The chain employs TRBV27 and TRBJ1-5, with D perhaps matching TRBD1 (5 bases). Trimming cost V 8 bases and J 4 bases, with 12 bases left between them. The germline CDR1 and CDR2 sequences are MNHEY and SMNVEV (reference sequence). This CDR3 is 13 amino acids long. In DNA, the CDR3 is TGTGCCAGCGCGGAGGGGAATAATCAGCCCCAGCATTTT. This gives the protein CASAEGNNQPQHF.

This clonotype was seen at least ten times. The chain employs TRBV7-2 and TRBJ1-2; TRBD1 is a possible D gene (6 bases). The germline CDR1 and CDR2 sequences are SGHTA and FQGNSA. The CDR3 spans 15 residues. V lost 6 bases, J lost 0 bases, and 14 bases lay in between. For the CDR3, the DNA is TGTGCCAGCAGAACCCAGACAGGAGCTAACTATGGCTACACCTTC. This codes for CASRTQTGANYGYTF.

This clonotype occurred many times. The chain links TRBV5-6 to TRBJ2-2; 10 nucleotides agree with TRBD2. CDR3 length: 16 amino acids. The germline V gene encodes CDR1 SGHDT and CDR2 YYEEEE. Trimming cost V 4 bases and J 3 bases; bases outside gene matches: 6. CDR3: CASSRGTSVYTGELFF. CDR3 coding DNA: TGTGCCAGCAGCCGGGGGACTAGCGTTTACACCGGGGAGCTGTTTTTT.

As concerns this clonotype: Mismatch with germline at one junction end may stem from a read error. The CDR3 DNA sequence: TGTACCAGCTCGTTGGGAGGGGGCGGCGAGCAGTACTTC. Residues: CTSSLGGGGEQYF. The rearrangement joins TRBV9 to TRBJ2-7; TRBD1 or TRBD2 may be the D gene (7 bases each). Germline loops: CDR1 SGDLS, CDR2 YYNGEE. This CDR3 comprises 13 residues.

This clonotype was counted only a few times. The CDR3 region has the DNA TGTGCCAGCAGACAGGGTGGAGGGGGCCCAAGCAACTATGGCTACACCTTC. Protein: CASRQGGGGPSNYGYTF. This rearrangement joins TRBV3-1 to TRBJ1-2, with 7 positions matching TRBD1. Germline CDR1 and CDR2: LGHDT and YNNKEL (reference sequence). This CDR3 is 17 amino acids long. V lost 6 bases and J lost 2; bases outside the gene matches: 15.

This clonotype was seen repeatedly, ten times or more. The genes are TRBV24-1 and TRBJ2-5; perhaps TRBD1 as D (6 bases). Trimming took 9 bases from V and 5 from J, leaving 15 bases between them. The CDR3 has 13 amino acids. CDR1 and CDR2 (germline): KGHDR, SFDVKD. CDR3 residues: CATAGWGHETQYF. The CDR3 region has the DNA TGTGCCACCGCTGGGTGGGGGCATGAGACCCAGTACTTC.

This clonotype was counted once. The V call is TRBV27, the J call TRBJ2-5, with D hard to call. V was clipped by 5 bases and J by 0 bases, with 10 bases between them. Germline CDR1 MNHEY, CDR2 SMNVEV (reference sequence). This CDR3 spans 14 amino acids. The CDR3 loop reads CASSPYQYQETQYF. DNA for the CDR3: TGTGCCAGCAGTCCGTATCAGTACCAAGAGACCCAGTACTTC.

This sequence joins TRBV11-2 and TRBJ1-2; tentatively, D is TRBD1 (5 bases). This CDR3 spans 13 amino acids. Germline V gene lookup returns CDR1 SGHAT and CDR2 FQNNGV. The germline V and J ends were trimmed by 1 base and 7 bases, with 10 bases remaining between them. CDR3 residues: CASSLVPGFGYTF. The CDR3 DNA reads TGTGCCAGCAGCTTAGTCCCAGGGTTTGGCTACACCTTC.

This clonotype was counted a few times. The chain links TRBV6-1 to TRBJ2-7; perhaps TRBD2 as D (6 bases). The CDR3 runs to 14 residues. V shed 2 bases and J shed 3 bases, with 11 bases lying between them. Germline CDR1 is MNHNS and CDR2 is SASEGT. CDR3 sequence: CASSEITGSYEQYF. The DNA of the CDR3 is TGTGCCAGCAGTGAAATAACCGGGAGCTACGAGCAGTACTTC.

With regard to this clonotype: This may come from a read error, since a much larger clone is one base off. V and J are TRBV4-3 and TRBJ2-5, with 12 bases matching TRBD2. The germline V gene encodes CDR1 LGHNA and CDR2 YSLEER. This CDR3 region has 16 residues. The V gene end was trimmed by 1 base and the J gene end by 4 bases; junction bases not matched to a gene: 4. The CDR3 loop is CASSQGLAGDGETQYF. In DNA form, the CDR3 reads TGCGCCAGCAGCCAAGGACTAGCGGGAGATGGAGAGACCCAGTACTTC.

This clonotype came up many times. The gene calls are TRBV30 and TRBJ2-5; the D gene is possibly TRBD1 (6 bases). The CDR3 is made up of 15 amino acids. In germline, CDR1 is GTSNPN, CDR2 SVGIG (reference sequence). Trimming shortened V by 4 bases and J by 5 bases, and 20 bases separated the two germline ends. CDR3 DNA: TGTGCCTGGATGATCTCGGGACACCCCCGGGAGACCCAGTACTTC. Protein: CAWMISGHPRETQYF.

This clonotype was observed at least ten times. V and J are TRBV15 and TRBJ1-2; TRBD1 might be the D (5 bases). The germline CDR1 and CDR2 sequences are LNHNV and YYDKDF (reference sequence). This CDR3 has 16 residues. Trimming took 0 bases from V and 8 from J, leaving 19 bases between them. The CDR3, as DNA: TGTGCCACCAGCAGAGATCAGAGGGGAGGAAGGCACGGCTACACCTTC. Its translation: CATSRDQRGGRHGYTF. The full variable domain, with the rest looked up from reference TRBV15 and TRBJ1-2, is DAMVIQNPRYQVTQFGKPVTLSCSQTLNHNVMYWYQQKSSQAPKLLFHYYDKDFNNEADTPDNFQSRRPNTSFCFLDIRSPGLGDTAMYLCATSRDQRGGRHGYTFGSGTRLTVV.

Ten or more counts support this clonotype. CDR3 DNA sequence: TGTGCCAGAAAAGTACTTAGCACAGATACGCAGTATTTT. It codes for CARKVLSTDTQYF. The chain combines TRBV2 with TRBJ2-3; D remains ambiguous. The CDR3 covers 13 residues. Germline V gives CDR1 SNHLY, CDR2 FYNNEI. With 9 bases removed from V and 0 bases from J, the gap between germline ends came to 10 bases.

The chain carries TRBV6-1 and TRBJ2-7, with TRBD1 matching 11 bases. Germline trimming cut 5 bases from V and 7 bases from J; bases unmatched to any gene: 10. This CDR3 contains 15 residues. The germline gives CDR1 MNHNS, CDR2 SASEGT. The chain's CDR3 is CASSPLDRGRREQYF. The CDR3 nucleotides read TGTGCCAGCAGTCCCTTGGACAGGGGGCGCCGGGAGCAGTACTTC.